Listed below are T cell receptor beta chains from one sample, sequenced in a study of shared clonotypes between healthy human individuals. The data were produced by immunoSEQ multiplex PCR, yet TCRdb's version contains in-frame clones alone and is incomplete. The sample includes roughly 500,000 clones, 79% of them seen just once. The sample was PBMCs. The receptors shown here come from a middle-aged woman in good health. Some clones in this sample may be carry-over from other donors' samples. Each CDR3 is given with its conserved first and last residue. D genes are given only for firm matches. Size is omitted from some rows. Given values are once, few, many or a class for expanded clones.

j_gene: TRBJ2-1
v_gene: TRBV7-2
len: 17
d_gene: TRBD2
abundance: few
CDR3aa: CASSLHPGTSSGNEQFF
CDR3nt: TGTGCCAGCAGCCTTCACCCCGGGACTAGTTCGGGGAATGAGCAGTTCTTC

j_gene: TRBJ1-4
v_gene: TRBV7-9
len: 14
d_gene: TRBD1
abundance: -
CDR3aa: CASSLEGQGEKLFF
CDR3nt: TGTGCCAGCAGCTTAGAGGGACAGGGTGAAAAACTGTTTTTT

j_gene: TRBJ2-1
v_gene: TRBV29-1
len: 15
d_gene: -
abundance: -
CDR3aa: CSVVRTGTRYNEQFF
CDR3nt: TGCAGCGTTGTCCGGACCGGGACGCGTTACAATGAGCAGTTCTTC

j_gene: TRBJ2-5
v_gene: TRBV5-1
len: 16
d_gene: -
abundance: -
CDR3aa: CASSLVPRPNQETQYF
CDR3nt: TGCGCCAGCAGCTTGGTCCCCCGGCCCAATCAAGAGACCCAGTACTTC

j_gene: TRBJ1-5
v_gene: TRBV15
len: 12
d_gene: -
abundance: -
CDR3aa: CATSRDNQPQHF
CDR3nt: TGTGCCACCAGCAGAGATAACCAGCCCCAGCATTTT

j_gene: TRBJ2-2
v_gene: TRBV2
len: 14
d_gene: -
abundance: -
CDR3aa: CASRRLGNTGELFF
CDR3nt: TGTGCCAGCAGGCGGCTAGGAAACACCGGGGAGCTGTTTTTT

j_gene: TRBJ1-4
v_gene: TRBV29-1
len: 11
d_gene: -
abundance: once
CDR3aa: CSVLQNEKLFF
CDR3nt: TGCAGCGTTTTACAGAATGAAAAACTGTTTTTT

j_gene: TRBJ2-2
v_gene: TRBV15
len: 14
d_gene: -
abundance: -
CDR3aa: CATSLTLNTGELFF
CDR3nt: TGTGCCACCAGCCTCACCTTGAACACCGGGGAGCTGTTTTTT

j_gene: TRBJ2-1
v_gene: TRBV2
len: 14
d_gene: TRBD2
abundance: -
CDR3aa: CATQPGGEYNEQFF
CDR3nt: TGTGCCACCCAACCGGGGGGGGAGTACAATGAGCAGTTCTTC

j_gene: TRBJ2-1
v_gene: TRBV10-3
len: 13
d_gene: -
abundance: -
CDR3aa: CAISLRGSNEQFF
CDR3nt: TGTGCCATCAGTCTCCGTGGTTCCAATGAGCAGTTCTTC

j_gene: TRBJ2-7
v_gene: TRBV20-1
len: 11
d_gene: TRBD2
abundance: -
CDR3aa: CKLTSGYEQYF
CDR3nt: TGCAAGCTGACTAGCGGATACGAGCAGTACTTC

j_gene: TRBJ1-2
v_gene: TRBV5-4
len: 14
d_gene: -
abundance: -
CDR3aa: CASSPTGGFGGYTF
CDR3nt: TGTGCCAGCAGCCCGACGGGGGGATTTGGCGGCTACACCTTC

j_gene: TRBJ1-5
v_gene: TRBV2
len: 15
d_gene: -
abundance: few
CDR3aa: CASSEIGYSNQPQHF
CDR3nt: TGTGCCAGCAGTGAAATAGGGTATAGCAATCAGCCCCAGCATTTT

j_gene: TRBJ1-4
v_gene: TRBV15
len: 12
d_gene: -
abundance: -
CDR3aa: CATSRINEKLFF
CDR3nt: TGTGCCACCAGCAGAATAAATGAAAAACTGTTTTTT

j_gene: TRBJ2-5
v_gene: TRBV10-3
len: 15
d_gene: TRBD2
abundance: -
CDR3aa: CAISRTSGAQETQYF
CDR3nt: TGTGCCATCAGTAGGACTAGCGGGGCACAAGAGACCCAGTACTTC

j_gene: TRBJ2-7
v_gene: TRBV7-7
len: 13
d_gene: -
abundance: -
CDR3aa: CASSLEPAYEQYF
CDR3nt: TGTGCCAGCAGCTTAGAGCCTGCCTACGAGCAGTACTTC

j_gene: TRBJ2-4
v_gene: TRBV19
len: 14
d_gene: -
abundance: few
CDR3aa: CASSISLAKNIQYF
CDR3nt: TGTGCCAGTAGTATCAGTCTAGCCAAAAACATTCAGTACTTC

j_gene: TRBJ2-2
v_gene: TRBV6-4
len: 15
d_gene: TRBD2
abundance: -
CDR3aa: CASRWTSGSTGELFF
CDR3nt: TGTGCCAGCAGATGGACTAGCGGGAGCACCGGGGAACTGTTTTTT

j_gene: TRBJ2-1
v_gene: TRBV5-4
len: 13
d_gene: -
abundance: -
CDR3aa: CASSLLTEPQQFF
CDR3nt: TGTGCCAGCAGCTTGTTAACGGAGCCGCAGCAGTTCTTC

j_gene: TRBJ2-2
v_gene: TRBV7-7
len: 15
d_gene: TRBD1
abundance: -
CDR3aa: CASSLDRANTGELFF
CDR3nt: TGTGCCAGCAGCTTGGACAGGGCCAACACCGGGGAGCTGTTTTTT

j_gene: TRBJ1-6
v_gene: TRBV6-5
len: 15
d_gene: -
abundance: -
CDR3aa: CASSYLRRDNSPLHF
CDR3nt: TGTGCCAGCAGTTACTTAAGACGTGATAATTCACCCCTCCACTTT

j_gene: TRBJ1-5
v_gene: TRBV19
len: 13
d_gene: -
abundance: few
CDR3aa: CASSTTQNQPQHF
CDR3nt: TGTGCCAGTAGCACGACACAAAATCAGCCCCAGCATTTT

j_gene: TRBJ1-2
v_gene: TRBV20-1
len: 11
d_gene: -
abundance: many
CDR3aa: CSALAPDGYTF
CDR3nt: TGCAGTGCCTTGGCACCTGATGGCTACACCTTC